The rows below give T cell receptor beta chains drawn from one sample of a study of T-cell reconstitution after alpha-beta-depleted transplantation in children. In TCRdb, the PCR reads were re-called with MiXCR into one record per CDR3 protein. Of 550,000 to 800,000 distinct CDR3 sequences listed, approximately 14% are singletons. The input for sequencing was PBMCs, taken before TCRalphabeta/CD19-depleted stem cell transplant. The receptors were gathered from a girl aged 2 to 10 with congenital amegakaryocytic thrombocytopenia, due to receive a stem cell transplant. Each CDR3 is given with its conserved first and last residue. A D gene is named only where the DNA matches it firmly. Rows may omit the clone size; those that give it use once, few, many or a size class.

TRBV7-2,12,NA,NA,TRBJ2-1,TGTGCCAGCAGCTTACAAATCAATGAGCAGTTCTTC,CASSLQINEQFF
TRBV6-5,15,TRBD2,many,TRBJ2-2,TGTGCCAGCAGTTATGCTAGCGGGAAGACCGGGGAGCTGTTTTTT,CASSYASGKTGELFF
TRBV9,14,TRBD2,many,TRBJ2-7,TGTGCCAGCAGCAACCTCGCGGGGGGCTACGAGCAGTACTTC,CASSNLAGGYEQYF
TRBV20-1,15,NA,many,TRBJ1-4,TGCAGTGCTATTCTCGCCCATGCAACTAATGAAAAACTGTTTTTT,CSAILAHATNEKLFF
TRBV5-1,16,TRBD2,few,TRBJ2-1,TGCGCCAGCAGCCACAGACTAGCGGGCCCATACAATGAGCAGTTCTTC,CASSHRLAGPYNEQFF
TRBV20-1,12,NA,many,TRBJ2-7,TGCAGTGCTAGAGATCTTCTACACGAGCAGTACTTC,CSARDLLHEQYF
TRBV20-1,14,NA,NA,TRBJ2-1,TGCAGTGCAGGGGGGGGACCCGCTTTGTATGAGCAGTTCTTC,CSAGGGPALYEQFF
TRBV9,16,TRBD2,many,TRBJ2-1,TGTGCCAGCAGCGAGAGGGGCGGGGGGCCTTACAATGAGCAGTTCTTC,CASSERGGGPYNEQFF
TRBV10-3,12,NA,NA,TRBJ2-1,TGTGCCATCACCACAAAACGCAATGAGCAGTTCTTC,CAITTKRNEQFF
TRBV6-5,15,TRBD1,few,TRBJ2-1,TGTGCCAGCAGTTGGCGACAGGGCCCGAGCTGGTTTCGGTTCTTC,CASSWRQGPSWFRFF
TRBV20-1,11,NA,many,TRBJ2-5,TGCAGTGCTAGACGAGAACAGACCCAGTACTTC,CSARREQTQYF
TRBV7-6,19,TRBD2,few,TRBJ2-1,TGTGCCAGCAGCCCCCAAGGGGCGGGACTAGCGGGACTATACAATGAGCAGTTCTTC,CASSPQGAGLAGLYNEQFF
TRBV5-1,13,NA,many,TRBJ2-3,TGCGCCAGCAGTGATTCCCCCACAGATACGCAGTATTTT,CASSDSPTDTQYF
TRBV20-1,16,NA,many,TRBJ1-3,TGCAGTGCTAGATCAGTCCGGTGGGGTTCTGGAAACACCATATATTTT,CSARSVRWGSGNTIYF
TRBV7-2,14,TRBD2,NA,TRBJ2-7,TGTGCCAGCAGCTTAGAAGGGACTAGCTTCGAGCAGTACTTC,CASSLEGTSFEQYF
TRBV11-2,15,NA,NA,TRBJ2-7,TGTGCCAGCAGCTTAGGATACCGGGACGGCTACGAGCAGTACTTC,CASSLGYRDGYEQYF
TRBV7-8,16,TRBD1,many,TRBJ2-1,TGTGCCAGCAGCCTCCGACAGGGAACGTCCTACAATGAGCAGTTCTTC,CASSLRQGTSYNEQFF
TRBV5-1,13,NA,many,TRBJ2-3,TGCGCCAGCAGCCCGGCCGGTACAGATACGCAGTATTTT,CASSPAGTDTQYF
TRBV5-1,15,NA,few,TRBJ1-1,TGCGCCAGCAGCTTGGTTGCACCAGAGAACACTGAAGCTTTCTTT,CASSLVAPENTEAFF
TRBV29-1,13,NA,many,TRBJ2-1,TGCAGCGTCCCCCGGGACCCCAGCAATGAGCAGTTCTTC,CSVPRDPSNEQFF
TRBV7-3,14,TRBD1,NA,TRBJ2-1,TGTGCCAGCAGCCCCGACAGGGGAGACAATGAGCAGTTCTTC,CASSPDRGDNEQFF
TRBV28,13,NA,NA,TRBJ2-7,TGTGCCAGCAGTAACCCGTTTCAGTACGAGCAGTACTTC,CASSNPFQYEQYF
TRBV24-1,17,NA,many,TRBJ2-5,TGTGCCACCAGTGATTTGGGGATCGGGTTCTTTAGAGAGACCCAGTACTTC,CATSDLGIGFFRETQYF
TRBV5-1,14,NA,many,TRBJ2-1,TGCGCCAGCAGCTTGGTGATCGGGTTCAATGAGCAGTTCTTC,CASSLVIGFNEQFF
TRBV28,14,NA,many,TRBJ2-7,TGTGCCAGCAGAGAGGGAGGGGGCCCCTACGAGCAGTACTTC,CASREGGGPYEQYF
TRBV12-3/TRBV12-4,18,TRBD2,many,TRBJ2-2,TGTGCCAGCAGACGAGAGCCGGGACTAGCGGAGTCGCCCGGGGAGCTGTTTTTT,CASRREPGLAESPGELFF
TRBV20-1,12,NA,many,TRBJ1-6,TGCAGTGCTCGGGATCGAGAATCACCCCTCCACTTT,CSARDRESPLHF
TRBV5-1,12,NA,many,TRBJ1-1,TGCGCCAGCAGCGCTCAGAACACTGAAGCTTTCTTT,CASSAQNTEAFF
TRBV29-1,13,TRBD2,NA,TRBJ2-3,TGCAGCGTTGATGGTGGGAGGGCAGATACGCAGTATTTT,CSVDGGRADTQYF
TRBV5-1,14,NA,few,TRBJ2-2,TGCGCCAGCAGCTTTACTAGGAACACCGGGGAGCTGTTTTTT,CASSFTRNTGELFF
TRBV30,13,NA,few,TRBJ1-1,TGTGCCTGGAGTGGTACAAGGTGGACTGAAGCTTTCTTT,CAWSGTRWTEAFF
TRBV5-1,15,TRBD1,many,TRBJ1-2,TGCGCCAGCAGCTTGGACAGGGGGGATCGCTATGGCTACACCTTC,CASSLDRGDRYGYTF
TRBV29-1,14,NA,many,TRBJ1-1,TGCAGCGTTGTTCTTCTGGGGCGGAACACTGAAGCTTTCTTT,CSVVLLGRNTEAFF
TRBV7-9,15,NA,few,TRBJ2-2,TGTGCCAGCACAACCGGGACAACGAACACCGGGGAGCTGTTTTTT,CASTTGTTNTGELFF
TRBV10-3,17,NA,many,TRBJ2-3,TGTGCCATCAGTGATAGCGGTCCCTCGGGCGGCTCAGATACGCAGTATTTT,CAISDSGPSGGSDTQYF
TRBV12-3/TRBV12-4,14,TRBD2,many,TRBJ2-4,TGTGCCAGCACCCCGGGGGGAGCCAAAAACATTCAGTACTTC,CASTPGGAKNIQYF
TRBV7-9,15,NA,NA,TRBJ2-2,TGTGCCAGCAGTCCTAGGGTTTCTGTCGACGGGGAGCTGTTTTTT,CASSPRVSVDGELFF
TRBV5-1,16,TRBD2,few,TRBJ2-1,TGCGCCAGCAGCTTCTTCTGGGACTACCTTCCTGATGAGCAGTTCTTC,CASSFFWDYLPDEQFF
TRBV7-2,16,TRBD2,NA,TRBJ2-1,TGTGCCAGCAGCTTAGCCATCGGGAGGGCCTTTAATGAGCAGTTCTTC,CASSLAIGRAFNEQFF
TRBV28,15,NA,NA,TRBJ2-1,TGTGCCAGCAGTGAGCGGGGAGGGGGCTACAATGAGCAGTTCTTC,CASSERGGGYNEQFF
TRBV27,15,NA,many,TRBJ1-4,TGTGCCAGCAGTTTCTTCGGTGCAACTAATGAAAAACTGTTTTTT,CASSFFGATNEKLFF
TRBV20-1,14,TRBD1,few,TRBJ2-7,TGCAGTGCTAGGGAGACAGGGGGTATTGGCGAGCAGTACTTC,CSARETGGIGEQYF
TRBV11-2,15,NA,few,TRBJ2-7,TGTGCCAGCAGTCAACTAGGGAGGTATTCTTACGAGCAGTACTTC,CASSQLGRYSYEQYF
TRBV6-1,13,NA,few,TRBJ1-4,TGTGCCAGCGTATGGGGAATGGATGAAAAACTGTTTTTT,CASVWGMDEKLFF
TRBV11-2,16,TRBD2,NA,TRBJ2-1,TGTGCCAGCAGCCCACTCCCTAGCGGCCTATACAATGAGCAGTTCTTC,CASSPLPSGLYNEQFF
TRBV6-1,12,NA,many,TRBJ2-7,TGTGCCAGCTATTCAAAGTCCTACGAGCAGTACTTC,CASYSKSYEQYF
TRBV7-2,16,TRBD2,NA,TRBJ2-2,TGTGCCAGCAGCTTACCAGGGACTAGCCAGCCCGGGGAGCTGTTTTTT,CASSLPGTSQPGELFF
TRBV4-1,14,TRBD1,many,TRBJ1-1,TGCGCCAGCAGCCTCCGGGACAGAGACACTGAAGCTTTCTTT,CASSLRDRDTEAFF
TRBV19,15,TRBD1,few,TRBJ1-1,TGTGCCAGTAGTATAATGGGACAGGGTGGCACTGAAGCTTTCTTT,CASSIMGQGGTEAFF
TRBV5-1,16,NA,NA,TRBJ2-7,TGCGCCAGCAGCTATGGATCTTGGGACGCAGCCTACGAGCAGTACTTC,CASSYGSWDAAYEQYF
TRBV20-1,14,NA,few,TRBJ2-5,TGCAGTGCTAGAAGGTCCAGAATGGAAGAGACCCAGTACTTC,CSARRSRMEETQYF
TRBV20-1,14,TRBD1,many,TRBJ2-7,TGCAGTGCAGTGGGACAGGTTATTTCCTACGAGCAGTACTTC,CSAVGQVISYEQYF
TRBV11-2,17,TRBD2,NA,TRBJ2-1,TGTGCCAGCAGCTTAGAAACTTATAGCGGGAGGGCCAGCGAGCAGTTCTTC,CASSLETYSGRASEQFF
TRBV27,14,TRBD2,NA,TRBJ2-1,TGTGCCAGCACCCTTGTAGGGAGGGCCAATGAGCAGTTCTTC,CASTLVGRANEQFF
TRBV5-1,18,NA,NA,TRBJ2-4,TGCGCCAGCAGCTTGGGAGGGGACCAACCCCGTTCCAAAAACATTCAGTACTTC,CASSLGGDQPRSKNIQYF
TRBV5-4,15,NA,few,TRBJ2-1,TGTGCCAGCAGCTGGGGGGGGCCGGGCAGCAATGAGCAGTTCTTC,CASSWGGPGSNEQFF
TRBV10-3,17,TRBD2,NA,TRBJ2-1,TGTGCCATCAGGCCCACCCCTTCGCCGGGACTAGCGGATGAGCAGTTCTTC,CAIRPTPSPGLADEQFF